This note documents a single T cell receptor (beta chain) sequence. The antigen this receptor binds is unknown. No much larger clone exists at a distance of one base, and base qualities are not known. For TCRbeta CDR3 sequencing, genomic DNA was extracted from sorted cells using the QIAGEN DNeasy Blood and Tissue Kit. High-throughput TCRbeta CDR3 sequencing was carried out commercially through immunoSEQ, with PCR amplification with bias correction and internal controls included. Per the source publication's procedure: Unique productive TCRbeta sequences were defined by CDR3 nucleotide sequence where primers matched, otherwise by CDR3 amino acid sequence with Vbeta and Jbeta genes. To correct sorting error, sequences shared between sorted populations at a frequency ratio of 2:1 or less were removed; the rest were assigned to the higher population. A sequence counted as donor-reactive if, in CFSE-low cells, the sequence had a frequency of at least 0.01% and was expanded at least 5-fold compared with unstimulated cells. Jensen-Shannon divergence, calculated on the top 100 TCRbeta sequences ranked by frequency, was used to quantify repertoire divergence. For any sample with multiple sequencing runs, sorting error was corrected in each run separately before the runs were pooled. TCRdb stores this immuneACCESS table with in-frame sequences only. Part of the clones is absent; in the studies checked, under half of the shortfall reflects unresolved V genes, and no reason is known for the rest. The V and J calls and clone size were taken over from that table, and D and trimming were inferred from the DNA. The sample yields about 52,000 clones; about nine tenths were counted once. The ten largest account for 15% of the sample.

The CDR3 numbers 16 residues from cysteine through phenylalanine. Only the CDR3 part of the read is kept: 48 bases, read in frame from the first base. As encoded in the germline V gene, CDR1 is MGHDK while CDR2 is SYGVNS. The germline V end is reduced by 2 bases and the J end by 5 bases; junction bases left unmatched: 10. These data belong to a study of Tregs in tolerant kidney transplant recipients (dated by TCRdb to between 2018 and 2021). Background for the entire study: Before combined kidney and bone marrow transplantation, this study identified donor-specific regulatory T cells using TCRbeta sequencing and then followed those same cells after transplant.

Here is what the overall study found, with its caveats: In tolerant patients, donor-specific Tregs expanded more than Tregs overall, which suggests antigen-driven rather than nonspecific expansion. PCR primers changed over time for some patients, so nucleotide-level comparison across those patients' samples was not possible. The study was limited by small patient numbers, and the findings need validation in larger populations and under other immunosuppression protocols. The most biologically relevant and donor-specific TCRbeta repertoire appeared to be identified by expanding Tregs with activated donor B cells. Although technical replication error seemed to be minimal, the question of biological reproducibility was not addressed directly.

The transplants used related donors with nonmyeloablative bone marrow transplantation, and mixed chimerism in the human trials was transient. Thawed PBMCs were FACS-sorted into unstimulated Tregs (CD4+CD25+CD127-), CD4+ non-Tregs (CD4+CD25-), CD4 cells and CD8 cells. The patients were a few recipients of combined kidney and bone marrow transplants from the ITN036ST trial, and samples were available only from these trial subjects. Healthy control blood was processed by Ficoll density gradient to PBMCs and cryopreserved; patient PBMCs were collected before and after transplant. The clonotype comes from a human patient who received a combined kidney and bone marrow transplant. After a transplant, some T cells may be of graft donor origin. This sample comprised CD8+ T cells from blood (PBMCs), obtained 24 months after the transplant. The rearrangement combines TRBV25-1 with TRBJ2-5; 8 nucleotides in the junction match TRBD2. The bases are TGTGCCAGCAGTGAAATAGCGGGGCTCGAATGGGAGACCCAGTACTTC. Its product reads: CASSEIAGLEWETQYF.